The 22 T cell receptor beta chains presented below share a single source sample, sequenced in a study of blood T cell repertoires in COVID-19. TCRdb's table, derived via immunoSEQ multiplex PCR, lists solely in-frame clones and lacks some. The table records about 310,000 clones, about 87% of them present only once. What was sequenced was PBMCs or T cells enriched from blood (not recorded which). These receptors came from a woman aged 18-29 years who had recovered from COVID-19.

This chain's CDR3 is CASSSGLADSNEQFF. The CDR3 nucleotides are TGTGCCAGCAGTTCGGGACTAGCGGATTCCAATGAGCAGTTCTTC. This chain links TRBV6-2 or TRBV6-3 with TRBJ2-1, with 11 bases aligning to TRBD2. V was clipped by 4 bases and J by 6 bases; unmatched bases: 5. The V gene's germline CDR1 is MNHEY and CDR2 SVGEGT. The CDR3 covers 15 residues.

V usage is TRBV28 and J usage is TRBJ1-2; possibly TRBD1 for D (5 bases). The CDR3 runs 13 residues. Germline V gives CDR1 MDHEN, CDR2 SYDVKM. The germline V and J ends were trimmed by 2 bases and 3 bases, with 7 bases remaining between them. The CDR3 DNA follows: TGTGCCAGCAGTTTAACCAGGGACTATGGCTACACCTTC. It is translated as CASSLTRDYGYTF.

The CDR3 bases are TGTGCCAGCAGTTTAGCGGGACCCGGAAACACCATATATTTT. Encoded protein: CASSLAGPGNTIYF. This rearrangement joins TRBV27 to TRBJ1-3; TRBD1 is a possible D gene (5 bases). This CDR3 is built from 14 residues. Between the trimmed V and J ends, which lost 2 bases and 4 bases, there was a span of 9 bases. The V gene's germline CDR1 is MNHEY and CDR2 SMNVEV (reference sequence).

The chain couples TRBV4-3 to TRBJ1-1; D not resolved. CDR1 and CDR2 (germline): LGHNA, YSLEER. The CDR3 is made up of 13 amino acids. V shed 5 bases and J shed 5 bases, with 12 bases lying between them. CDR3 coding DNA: TGCGCCAGCAGCTTCAGACCGGGTACTGAAGCTTTCTTT. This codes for CASSFRPGTEAFF.

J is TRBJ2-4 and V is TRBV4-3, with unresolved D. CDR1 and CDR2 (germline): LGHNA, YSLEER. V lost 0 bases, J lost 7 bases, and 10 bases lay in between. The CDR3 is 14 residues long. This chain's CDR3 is CASSQDGSLNIQYF. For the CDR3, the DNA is TGCGCCAGCAGCCAAGATGGTAGCTTGAACATTCAGTACTTC.

The DNA for the CDR3 is TGTGCCAGCAGTTACGGGCCGGGACAGGGCAGGGACACCGGGGAGCTGTTTTTT. Protein: CASSYGPGQGRDTGELFF. V gene TRBV6-2 or TRBV6-3 combines with J gene TRBJ2-2; 9 positions agree with TRBD1. Germline values: CDR1 MNHEY, CDR2 SVGEGT. The CDR3 runs 18 residues. V dropped 2 bases and J dropped 3; count of bases not matched to a gene: 10.

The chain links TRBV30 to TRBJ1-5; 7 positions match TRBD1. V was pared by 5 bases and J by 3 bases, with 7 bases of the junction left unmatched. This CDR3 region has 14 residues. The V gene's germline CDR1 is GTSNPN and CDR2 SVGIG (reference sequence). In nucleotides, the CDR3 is TGTGCCTGGGCGAAGACAGGGTACAATCAGCCCCAGCATTTT. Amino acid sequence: CAWAKTGYNQPQHF.

CDR3 DNA sequence: TGTGCCAGCAGCCCCGGGACAGGTTTCTATGGCTACACCTTC. Its translation: CASSPGTGFYGYTF. The chain employs TRBV5-4 and TRBJ1-2, with 8 bases identical to TRBD1. Trimming at V came to 4 bases and at J to 4 bases, leaving 6 bases not matched to a gene. This CDR3 is built from 14 residues. Germline CDR1 SGHNT, CDR2 YYREEE (reference sequence).

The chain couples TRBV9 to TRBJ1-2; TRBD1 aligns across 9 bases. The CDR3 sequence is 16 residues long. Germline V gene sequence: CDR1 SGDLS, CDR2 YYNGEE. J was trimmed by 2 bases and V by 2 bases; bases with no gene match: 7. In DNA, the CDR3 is TGTGCCAGCAGCGTCCCCCGGACAGGGGACAACTATGGCTACACCTTC. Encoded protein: CASSVPRTGDNYGYTF. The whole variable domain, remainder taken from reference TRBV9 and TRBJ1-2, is DSGVTQTPKHLITATGQRVTLRCSPRSGDLSVYWYQQSLDQGLQFLIQYYNGEERAKGNILERFSAQQFPDLHSELNLSSLELGDSALYFCASSVPRTGDNYGYTFGSGTRLTVV.

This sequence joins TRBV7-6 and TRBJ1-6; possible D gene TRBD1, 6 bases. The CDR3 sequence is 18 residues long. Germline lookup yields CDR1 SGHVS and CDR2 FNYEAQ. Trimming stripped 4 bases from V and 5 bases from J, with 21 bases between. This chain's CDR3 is CASSSSQGTLWNNSPLHF. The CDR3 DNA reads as TGTGCCAGCAGCTCGAGCCAGGGGACCCTCTGGAATAATTCACCCCTCCACTTT. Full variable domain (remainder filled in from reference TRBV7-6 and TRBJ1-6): GAGVSQSPRYKVTKRGQDVALRCDPISGHVSLYWYRQALGQGPEFLTYFNYEAQQDKSGLPNDRFSAERPEGSISTLTIQRTEQRDSAMYRCASSSSQGTLWNNSPLHFGNGTRLTVT.

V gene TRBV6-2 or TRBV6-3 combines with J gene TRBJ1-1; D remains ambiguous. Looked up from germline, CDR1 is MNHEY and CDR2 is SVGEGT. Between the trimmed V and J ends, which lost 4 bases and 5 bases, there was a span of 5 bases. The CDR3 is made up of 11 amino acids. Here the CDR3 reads CASSSVTEAFF. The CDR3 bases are TGTGCCAGCAGTTCGGTAACTGAAGCTTTCTTT.

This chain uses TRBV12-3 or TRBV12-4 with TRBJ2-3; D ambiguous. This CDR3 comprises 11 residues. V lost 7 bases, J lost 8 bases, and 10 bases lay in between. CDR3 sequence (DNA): TGTGCCAGCACTCAATCAGTTACGCAGTATTTT. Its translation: CASTQSVTQYF.

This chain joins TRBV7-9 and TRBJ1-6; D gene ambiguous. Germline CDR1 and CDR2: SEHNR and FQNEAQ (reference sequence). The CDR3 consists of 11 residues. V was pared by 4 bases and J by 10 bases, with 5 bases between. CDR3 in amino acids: CASSSGSPLHF. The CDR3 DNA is TGTGCCAGCAGCTCCGGGTCACCCCTCCACTTT.

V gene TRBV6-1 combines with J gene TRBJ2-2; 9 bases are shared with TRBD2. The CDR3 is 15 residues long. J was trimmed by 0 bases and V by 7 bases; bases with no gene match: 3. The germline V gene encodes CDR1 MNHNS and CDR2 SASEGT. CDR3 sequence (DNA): TGTGCCAGCAAAGCGGGAGGCGCGAACACCGGGGAGCTGTTTTTT. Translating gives CASKAGGANTGELFF.

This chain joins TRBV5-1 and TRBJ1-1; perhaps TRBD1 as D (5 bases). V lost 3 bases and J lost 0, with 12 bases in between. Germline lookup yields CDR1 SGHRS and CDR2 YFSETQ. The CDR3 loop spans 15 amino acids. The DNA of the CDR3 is TGCGCCAGCAGCTCGGGTGCGGGGCTGAACACTGAAGCTTTCTTT. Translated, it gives CASSSGAGLNTEAFF.

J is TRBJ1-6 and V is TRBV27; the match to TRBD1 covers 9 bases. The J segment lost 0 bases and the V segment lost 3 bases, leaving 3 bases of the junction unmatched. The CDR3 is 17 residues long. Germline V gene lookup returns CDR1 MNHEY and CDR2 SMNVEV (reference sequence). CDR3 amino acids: CASSLTGGSSYNSPLHF. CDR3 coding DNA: TGTGCCAGCAGTTTGACAGGGGGGAGCTCCTATAATTCACCCCTCCACTTT.

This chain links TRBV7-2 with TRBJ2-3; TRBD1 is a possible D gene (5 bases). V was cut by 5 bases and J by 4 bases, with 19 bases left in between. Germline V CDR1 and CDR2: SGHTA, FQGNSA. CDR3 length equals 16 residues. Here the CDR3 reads CASSPSGQGYPDTQYF. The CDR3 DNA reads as TGTGCCAGCAGCCCCTCTGGGCAGGGATACCCAGATACGCAGTATTTT.

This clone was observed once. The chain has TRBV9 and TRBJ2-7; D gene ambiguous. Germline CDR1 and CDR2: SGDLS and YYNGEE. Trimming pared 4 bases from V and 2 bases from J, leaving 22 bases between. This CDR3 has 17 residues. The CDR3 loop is CASSPPFSAARAYEQYF. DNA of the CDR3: TGTGCCAGCAGCCCCCCGTTTTCGGCGGCTCGGGCCTACGAGCAGTACTTC.

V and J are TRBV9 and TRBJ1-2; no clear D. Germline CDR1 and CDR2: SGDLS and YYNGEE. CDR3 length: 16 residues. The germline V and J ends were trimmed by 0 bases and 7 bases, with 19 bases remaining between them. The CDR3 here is CASSVGIGRLAVGYTF. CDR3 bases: TGTGCCAGCAGCGTAGGAATCGGGAGATTAGCGGTTGGCTACACCTTC.

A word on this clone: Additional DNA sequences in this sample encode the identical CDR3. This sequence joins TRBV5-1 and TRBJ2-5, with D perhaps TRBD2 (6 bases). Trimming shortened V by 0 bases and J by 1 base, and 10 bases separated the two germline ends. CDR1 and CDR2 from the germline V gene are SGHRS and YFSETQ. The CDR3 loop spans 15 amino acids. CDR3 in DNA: TGCGCCAGCAGCTTGGCCCCCGGGGGCCAAGAGACCCAGTACTTC. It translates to CASSLAPGGQETQYF.

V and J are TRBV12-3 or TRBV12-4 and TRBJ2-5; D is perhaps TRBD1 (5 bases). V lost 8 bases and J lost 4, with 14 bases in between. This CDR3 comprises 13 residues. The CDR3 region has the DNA TGTGCCAGCGGAAACAGGAGTCCAGAGACCCAGTACTTC. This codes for CASGNRSPETQYF.

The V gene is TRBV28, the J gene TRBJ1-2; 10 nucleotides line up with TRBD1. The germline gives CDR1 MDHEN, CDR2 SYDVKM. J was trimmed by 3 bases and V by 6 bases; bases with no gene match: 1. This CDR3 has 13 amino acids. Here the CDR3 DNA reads TGTGCCAGCAGGACAGGGGGCGACTATGGCTACACCTTC. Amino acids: CASRTGGDYGYTF.